Sequencing of this T cell receptor (beta chain) was carried out in a study of breast tumors, draining lymph nodes, adjacent tissues (dated by TCRdb to about 2016). Broadly, across the study: The study compared TCR beta repertoires across tumor, adjacent nontumor tissue and axillary lymph nodes from breast cancer patients. The study was designed to assess the relationships and possible T-cell exchange between tumor, surrounding tissue and draining lymph node repertoires in human breast cancer.

Cut back by 9 bases and 1 base, the V and J ends lie 7 bases apart. The germline V gene specifies ENHRY as CDR1 and SYGVKD as CDR2. Taken from cysteine to phenylalanine, the CDR3 has 12 residues. Just the 36-base CDR3 DNA is kept, in frame starting at base 1. The lymph node samples were taken from the axillary draining lymph nodes of breast cancer patients. These reads were obtained on an Illumina HiSeq 2000. Multiplex PCR amplification was used to generate the TCR beta chain libraries. The amplified TCR beta chain products were analyzed by high-throughput sequencing. TCRdb ran its own pipeline on the public reads, namely fastp trimming at Q25 and MiXCR clone calling, and kept in-frame beta chains. Each entry merges the rows of one CDR3 protein and shows their most common DNA and genes. A total of about 230,000 distinct CDR3 sequences appear in this sample, 32% of them only once. In total, the top ten clones hold about 1.4% of the sample.

Beyond this particular receptor, the publication reports: Tumor T-cell repertoires showed less diversity than lymph node repertoires and more diversity than nontumor tissue repertoires, and tumor T-cell repertoires showed preferential V and J gene usage. A scenario in which most tumor T cells derive from the lymph node and then expand within tumor tissue was judged to be consistent with the data. Rather than being directly demonstrated, the conclusion that tumor T cells originate in lymph nodes was presented as consistent with a hypothesis. Tumor and nontumor tissue repertoires were found to be significantly more similar in luminal-like than in basal-like breast cancer.

This clonotype was counted ten times or more. The target of this receptor is not known. Base-call qualities are not available, and no considerably larger clone is one nucleotide away. The sequence links TRBV10-3 to TRBJ1-3; the D gene is not confidently resolved. The sample consisted of axillary lymph node tissue. The receptor was derived from a female donor with breast cancer. Some clones in this sample may be carry-over from other donors' samples. The DNA sequence reads TGTGCCATACAAGGGTCTGGAAACACCATATATTTT. Translated, it gives CAIQGSGNTIYF.